Reported below is one T cell receptor beta chain. The antigen remains unidentified. The CDR3 is made up of 16 amino acids. Unmatched junction bases numbered 10, after V lost 4 bases and J lost 6 bases. Germline assignment: CDR1 SGHDT and CDR2 YYEEEE. This sample is part of a study of T cell responses to AZD1222 COVID-19 vaccine. Study findings and constraints: Baseline testing showed seropositivity in only five or six AZD1222 recipients. Distributed over spike, vaccine-associated CD4 TCRs predominated at 160-218 and 743-854. In a largely white British group with more females than males, clonal diversity was possibly underestimated.

Clones were sequenced by immunoSEQ multiplex PCR, and TCRdb holds only the in-frame ones, with some missing. The data contain 150,000 to 200,000 clones, approximately 93% of them singletons. This chain links TRBV5-6 with TRBJ1-4, with 9 positions matching TRBD1. The clonotype comes from an adult in good health. The sample was peripheral blood, taken on day 0 of AZD1222 vaccination. In DNA form, the CDR3 reads TGTGCCAGCAGCGCCTTGACAGGGGGGTACGATGAAAAACTGTTTTTT. Translating it yields CASSALTGGYDEKLFF.